This TCR beta chain is from a study of T cells in Graves' hyperthyroidism and ophthalmopathy. Researchers took RNA transcripts and amplified the TCR beta CDR3 regions from them. The TCR CDR3 first-round RT-PCR relied on the HTBI primer set. TCRdb re-called the multiplex PCR reads through MiXCR, storing one row per CDR3 protein. The sample includes 530,000 or so distinct CDR3 sequences, 46% of them seen just once. V was trimmed by 6 bases and J by 6 bases, leaving 18 bases between them. The CDR3 is 14 residues long. Germline CDR1 and CDR2: MNHEY and SMNVEV (reference sequence). Sequenced sample: peripheral blood or thyroid tissue (not recorded which). This sequence originates from a woman between 18 and 30 years old with Graves' hyperthyroidism. The gene calls are TRBV27 and TRBJ2-7, with D unresolved. The CDR3, as DNA: TGTGCCAGCAGCACCCTCATTGGAAGACGCGAGCAGTACTTC. Protein: CASSTLIGRREQYF.